This is a list of T cell receptor beta chains from one sample in a study of cytomegalovirus exposure and HLA in healthy donors. TCRdb keeps only in-frame clones here, not all; method: immunoSEQ multiplex PCR. The sample records 150,000 to 200,000 clones, roughly three quarters being singletons. The sample taken for sequencing was PBMCs. These receptors originate from a man in his forties in good health and CMV-seropositive. CDR3s include the opening cysteine and the closing phenylalanine or tryptophan. Part of the rows lack a size; the others show once, few, many or a class for expanded clones.

>NA|TRBV5-6
CASSLKGAPRQPQHF
>NA|TRBV14
CASSQGAANQETQYF
>NA|TRBV10-3
CAISDPDRVSNQPQHF
>NA|TRBV5-1
CASSLRGTDQETQYF
>NA|TRBV11-2
CASSSTTGRHEQFF
>once|TRBV6-5
CASSYSGGGQPQHF
>NA|TRBV30
CAWTPGQGSYGYIF
>NA|TRBV6-5
CASRQGNTIYF
>NA|TRBV7-7
CASSIGTAPYEQYF
>NA|TRBV5-1
CASSPRDRQGSNTEAFF
>NA|TRBV19
CATSRRANYGYTF
>NA|TRBV4-1
CASSRTGTGGIGYTF
>NA|TRBV5-1
CASSYGTSGSSTDTQYF
>NA|TRBV29-1
CSVVGRGNTIYF
>NA|TRBV12-5
CASGPVKSTLIDTEAFF
>NA|TRBV9
CASSVGRQLNTEAFF
>NA|TRBV4-1
CASSQEGSLNTEAFF
>NA|TRBV7-9
CASSRQDTQYF
>NA|TRBV29-1
CSAGSGGETQYF
>NA|TRBV7-8
CASSLEGREGEKLFF
>NA|TRBV2
CASKQTRSYEQYF
>NA|TRBV11-2
CASSLVTSPRSTDTQYF
>NA|TRBV5-6
CASSATVSFSYEQYF
>NA|TRBV5-6
CASSLGQGSPGANVLTF
>NA|TRBV7-2
CASSLGSRSGNTIYF
>NA|TRBV5-6
CASSLRGLTPLHF
>NA|TRBV18
CASSKATGQETQYF
>NA|TRBV7-9
CASSLGRDYRLYEQYF
>NA|TRBV2
CASSDPMQLSRYGYTF
>NA|TRBV29-1
CSVGQGPSYEQYF
>NA|TRBV2
CASSERQGGTDTQYF
>few|TRBV5-4
CASSRQLENEKLFF
>few|TRBV6-1
CASKTTGISNQPQHF
>NA|TRBV27
CASSGQAGYGYTF
>NA|TRBV19
CASSTDRAGGYTF
>few|TRBV15
CATRKRQGAPGPNSNQPQHF
>NA|TRBV7-2
CASSLAPSGGTQETQYF
>once|TRBV7-8
CASSHRQGGSTDTQYF
>NA|TRBV9
CASSTHGGMNTEAFF
>NA|TRBV29-1
CSVDTGTGGTEAFF
>NA|TRBV27
CASSLRALGVSYEQYF
>NA|TRBV4-2
CASSQGVSEAFF
>NA|TRBV9
CASSVSVNTEAFF
>NA|TRBV4-1
CASSPFSLRGMNTEAFF
>NA|TRBV30
CAWSIPGQGIYEQYF
>NA|TRBV29-1
CSVDFPNTGELFF
>NA|TRBV6-6
CASSPGGAKAYEQYF
>once|TRBV6-1
CASTPRGARYEQYF
>NA|TRBV5-1
CASSSRGGLNTEAFF
>NA|TRBV6-1
CASSQNAGVSSPLHF
>NA|TRBV7-9
CASSLGSGHTEAFF
>NA|TRBV19
CASREGRSQHF
>NA|TRBV9
CASSGRTGENSPLHF
>NA|TRBV7-3
CASSLSGARSPLHF